This T cell receptor beta chain originates from a study of breast tumors, draining lymph nodes, adjacent tissues. Axillary draining lymph nodes of breast cancer patients supplied the node samples. Details on this clonotype: Its antigen is not known.

Germline V gives CDR1 MNHEY, CDR2 SVGAGI. The CDR3 loop spans 17 amino acids. V was pared by 5 bases and J by 0 bases, with 18 bases between. General observations from the study: Luminal-like breast cancer showed significantly higher tumor–nontumor repertoire similarity than basal-like. The data were judged consistent with most tumor T cells coming from lymph node and expanding in tumor. Tumor TCR diversity was below lymph nodes but above nontumor tissue.

TCRdb re-derived calls from the multiplex PCR reads in MiXCR, one entry per CDR3 protein. Altogether 190,000 or so distinct CDR3 sequences are present, around 29% being singletons, with the ten largest covering approximately 4.3%. The chain joins TRBV6-5 to TRBJ2-3; D is tentatively TRBD1 or TRBD2 (5 bases each). The material sequenced was axillary lymph node tissue. The receptor was derived from a female donor with breast cancer. Some clones in this sample may be carry-over from other donors' samples. In DNA form, the CDR3 reads TGTGCCAGCAGTCACGATCCAACCGGGACCAGCACAGATACGCAGTATTTT. Its protein product is CASSHDPTGTSTDTQYF.